The 27 T cell receptor beta chains reported below all come from one sample, sequenced in a study of cytomegalovirus exposure and HLA in healthy donors. PCR involved 60 Vbeta and 13 Jbeta primers. Generated by immunoSEQ multiplex PCR, the TCRdb table keeps only in-frame clones and is missing some. The sample lists about 120,000 clones, around two thirds occurring once. Source material: PBMCs. The receptors come from a woman in her thirties or forties in good health and CMV-seropositive.

This clone was observed a few times. V gene TRBV28 combines with J gene TRBJ1-4; 9 bases are shared with TRBD1. Germline loops: CDR1 MDHEN, CDR2 SYDVKM. With V trimmed by 6 bases and J by 8 bases, 19 bases remained unmatched. The CDR3 length is 18 residues. CDR3 residues: CASRPTNDRDRANEKLFF. CDR3 DNA: TGTGCCAGCAGGCCTACAAATGACCGGGACAGGGCCAACGAAAAACTGTTTTTT.

CDR3 bases: TGTGCCAGCAGCTACGTATTATGGTTGGGGACAGTTAAAAACATTCAGTACTTC. This encodes CASSYVLWLGTVKNIQYF. The chain carries TRBV21-1 and TRBJ2-4; the tabulated D call, TRBD1, remains unverified against the DNA. TRBV21-1 is recorded as a pseudogene. The CDR3 covers 18 residues.

J is TRBJ1-1 and V is TRBV9; 11 bases match TRBD1. Germline values: CDR1 SGDLS, CDR2 YYNGEE. This CDR3 spans 15 amino acids. Losses at the gene ends were 2 bases for V and 6 bases for J; bases not matched to a gene: 6. The chain's CDR3 is CASSVTGTGGSEAFF. In DNA, the CDR3 is TGTGCCAGCAGCGTTACCGGGACAGGGGGATCTGAAGCTTTCTTT.

The chain carries TRBV19 and TRBJ2-1; 7 nucleotides line up with TRBD2. V lost 7 bases, J lost 9 bases, and 12 bases stayed unmatched. The CDR3 covers 14 residues. Germline CDR1 LNHDA, CDR2 SQIVND (reference sequence). The CDR3, as DNA: TGTGCCAGTACCCTAAAAGGGGAGGGTCGTGAGCAGTTCTTC. Translation: CASTLKGEGREQFF.

This clone was counted between two and nine times. The chain carries TRBV18 and TRBJ1-3; maybe TRBD1 (5 bases). Germline values: CDR1 KGHSH, CDR2 LQKENI. There are 14 residues in the CDR3. Trimming left V 3 bases short and J 2 bases short, with 8 bases between. The CDR3 coding sequence is TGTGCCAGCTCACCGGGGCTAGCTGGAAACACCATATATTTT. It yields the protein CASSPGLAGNTIYF.

The chain links TRBV5-8 to TRBJ2-1; TRBD2 matches at 7 bases. The trim removed 7 bases at V and 7 bases at J, leaving 11 bases unmatched. The germline V gene has CDR1 SGHTS and CDR2 YDEGEE. CDR3 length: 14 residues. CDR3 coding DNA: TGTGCCAGCCCCCCGGGCGGGAGAAGAAATGAGCAGTTCTTC. Its protein is CASPPGGRRNEQFF.

This clone has only one observation. The chain joins TRBV7-2 to TRBJ2-7; 13 bases fit TRBD2. Trimming at V came to 4 bases and at J to 1 base, leaving 4 bases not matched to a gene. The CDR3 is 16 amino acids. CDR1 SGHTA and CDR2 FQGNSA come from the germline V gene. CDR3 sequence: CASSSGLAGRSYEQYF. Written as DNA, the CDR3 is TGTGCCAGCAGCTCGGGACTAGCGGGACGTTCCTACGAGCAGTACTTC.

The V gene is TRBV7-2, the J gene TRBJ1-2; 8 bases line up with TRBD1. The CDR3 has 14 residues. Germline V gene data show CDR1 as SGHTA and CDR2 as FQGNSA. V dropped 5 bases and J dropped 6; count of bases not matched to a gene: 8. CDR3 DNA: TGTGCCAGCAGCACTGGGACAGGATTCGATGGCTACACCTTC. Protein product: CASSTGTGFDGYTF.

The gene calls are TRBV6-6 and TRBJ2-1, with D perhaps TRBD2 (6 bases). V was cut by 2 bases and J by 3 bases, with 11 bases left in between. The CDR3 length is 15 residues. Germline V gene sequence: CDR1 MNHNY, CDR2 SVGAGI (reference sequence). CDR3 DNA sequence: TGTGCCAGCAGTTACCCGGGAGCGTTCTACAATGAGCAGTTCTTC. Translated: CASSYPGAFYNEQFF.

The chain combines TRBV28 with TRBJ1-2; D is unclear. The V end lost 2 bases, the J end lost 2 bases, and 3 bases lay between the germline ends. Per germline, CDR1 MDHEN and CDR2 SYDVKM. The CDR3 runs to 12 residues. The CDR3 bases are TGTGCCAGCAGTTTACTGAACTATGGCTACACCTTC. Translation: CASSLLNYGYTF.

There are a few counts of this clone. This chain's CDR3 is CARGPGTLGYTF. CDR3 DNA sequence: TGTGCCAGAGGTCCAGGGACACTCGGCTACACCTTC. The J gene is TRBJ1-2, the V gene TRBV2, with D possibly TRBD1 on 6 matching bases. In germline, CDR1 is SNHLY, CDR2 FYNNEI. The CDR3 extends over 12 amino acids. V was pared by 9 bases and J by 8 bases, with 16 bases between.

CDR3 sequence reads: CASTLSRGNEKLFF. The CDR3 DNA follows: TGTGCCAGCACCCTGAGCAGGGGAAATGAAAAACTGTTTTTT. This chain connects TRBV7-9 to TRBJ1-4; D possibly corresponds to TRBD1 (6 bases). Trimming left V 7 bases short and J 5 bases short, with 14 bases between. Per the germline V gene, CDR1 is SEHNR and CDR2 is FQNEAQ (reference sequence). This CDR3 spans 14 amino acids.

The V gene is TRBV7-2, the J gene TRBJ1-4; TRBD1 aligns across 7 bases. After removal of 5 bases from V and 5 bases from J, the junction contained 5 bases not matched to a gene. In germline, CDR1 is SGHTA, CDR2 FQGNSA. This CDR3 comprises 14 residues. The DNA for the CDR3 is TGTGCCAGCAGCCCCCGGACAGGAAATGAAAAACTGTTTTTT. Protein product: CASSPRTGNEKLFF.

The chain recombines TRBV7-9 with TRBJ2-1; a weak D match, TRBD2 (5 bases). The CDR3 totals 16 residues. Germline V CDR1 and CDR2: SEHNR, FQNEAQ (reference sequence). V shed 5 bases and J shed 0 bases, with 14 bases lying between them. The CDR3 sequence is CASSPSTGSSYNEQFF. The CDR3, as DNA: TGTGCCAGCAGCCCCTCTACGGGAAGCTCCTACAATGAGCAGTTCTTC.

This clone was counted only a few times. The genes are TRBV6-1 and TRBJ2-2, with a tentative D call TRBD2 (6 bases). This CDR3 comprises 15 residues. V shed 11 bases and J shed 6 bases, with 22 bases lying between them. The germline V gene has CDR1 MNHNS and CDR2 SASEGT. The CDR3 DNA sequence: TGTGCCTTCCGTGCGTCGGGACTGATCGCCGGGGAGCTGTTTTTT. This codes for CAFRASGLIAGELFF.

This clone has only a few counts. The chain is built from TRBV5-4 and TRBJ2-5; maybe TRBD1 (7 bases). The CDR3 totals 15 residues. Germline CDR1 reads SGHNT; CDR2 reads YYREEE (reference sequence). Trimming left V 4 bases short and J 2 bases short, with 15 bases between. CDR3 sequence: CASSGGTDLQETQYF. The CDR3 nucleotides read TGTGCCAGCAGCGGAGGGACAGACTTACAAGAGACCCAGTACTTC.

The chain recombines TRBV15 with TRBJ2-7, with D uncertain. This CDR3 comprises 13 residues. Germline values: CDR1 LNHNV, CDR2 YYDKDF (reference sequence). The V end lost 4 bases, the J end lost 3 bases, and 10 bases lay between the germline ends. The CDR3 DNA follows: TGTGCCACCAGCATTTACTCAGGCTACGAGCAGTACTTC. The encoded protein is CATSIYSGYEQYF. Full variable domain (outside the CDR3, taken from reference TRBV15 and TRBJ2-7): DAMVIQNPRYQVTQFGKPVTLSCSQTLNHNVMYWYQQKSSQAPKLLFHYYDKDFNNEADTPDNFQSRRPNTSFCFLDIRSPGLGDTAMYLCATSIYSGYEQYFGPGTRLTVT.

The chain joins TRBV5-1 to TRBJ2-7; tentative D call: TRBD1 (5 bases). Germline V CDR1 and CDR2: SGHRS, YFSETQ. CDR3 length: 13 amino acids. V was clipped by 2 bases and J by 4 bases, with 10 bases between them. This chain's CDR3 is CASSFQGAYEQYF. The CDR3, as DNA: TGCGCCAGCAGCTTTCAGGGTGCGTACGAGCAGTACTTC.

The gene calls are TRBV7-2 and TRBJ2-1; no firm D call. V lost 1 base to trimming and J lost 6 bases, with 4 bases between them. Germline CDR1 reads SGHTA; CDR2 reads FQGNSA. The CDR3 has 12 residues. The CDR3 spells CASSLDGNEQFF. The CDR3 region has the DNA TGTGCCAGCAGCTTAGACGGCAATGAGCAGTTCTTC.

The chain is built from TRBV29-1 and TRBJ2-1, with 10 bases that match TRBD2. The CDR3 has 11 residues. Per the germline V gene, CDR1 is SQVTM and CDR2 is ANQGSEA. The ends lost 5 bases at V and 13 bases at J; junction bases unmatched: 5. The CDR3 spells CSVLAGVTQFF. CDR3 in DNA: TGCAGCGTTCTAGCGGGAGTGACCCAGTTCTTC.

The chain uses TRBV5-4 and TRBJ1-2; 7 bases are shared with TRBD1. Looked up from germline, CDR1 is SGHNT and CDR2 is YYREEE (reference sequence). This CDR3 spans 17 amino acids. Unmatched junction bases numbered 9, after V lost 0 bases and J lost 1 base. The CDR3 DNA follows: TGTGCCAGCAGCTTGGAGGCAGGGGGTGCACTTAACTATGGCTACACCTTC. This codes for CASSLEAGGALNYGYTF.

The V and J genes are TRBV18 and TRBJ2-7; possible D gene TRBD1, 5 bases. This CDR3 contains 16 residues. Trimming took 3 bases from V and 0 from J, leaving 15 bases between them. CDR1 is KGHSH, CDR2 LQKENI, per germline. CDR3 protein: CASSPARTSDSYEQYF. CDR3 coding DNA: TGTGCCAGCTCACCGGCCAGGACATCCGACTCCTACGAGCAGTACTTC.

J is TRBJ2-2 and V is TRBV7-9, with 11 bases fitting TRBD2. Per the germline V gene, CDR1 is SEHNR and CDR2 is FQNEAQ (reference sequence). V shed 3 bases, J shed 6 bases, and the junction held 6 bases outside the gene matches. The CDR3 is 16 amino acids. CDR3 sequence: CASSFSTSGTAGELFF. The CDR3 DNA is TGTGCCAGCAGCTTCTCGACTAGCGGGACGGCCGGGGAGCTGTTTTTT.

In its sample, this clone was seen a few times. This rearrangement joins TRBV7-2 to TRBJ2-3; D not resolved. Germline-derived CDR1 and CDR2 are SGHTA and FQGNSA. V was shortened by 1 base and J by 3 bases, with 11 bases between the two germline ends. The CDR3 contains 15 residues. In DNA form, the CDR3 reads TGTGCCAGCAGCTTAGATCCGGGTTCAACAGATACGCAGTATTTT. Protein product: CASSLDPGSTDTQYF.

This chain links TRBV28 with TRBJ1-1, with a possible D match to TRBD1 (6 bases). CDR3 length: 15 residues. Germline V gene sequence: CDR1 MDHEN, CDR2 SYDVKM. The germline V and J ends were trimmed by 4 bases and 0 bases, with 12 bases remaining between them. The CDR3 is CASSSPGTMNTEAFF. CDR3 DNA sequence: TGTGCCAGCAGTTCTCCCGGGACAATGAACACTGAAGCTTTCTTT.

This rearrangement joins TRBV21-1 to TRBJ1-3; the table's D call of TRBD1 was not tested on the DNA. TRBV21-1 is tagged as a pseudogene. This CDR3 region has 18 residues. This chain's CDR3 is CASSNAKKDRVGGNTIYF. CDR3 sequence (DNA): TGTGCCAGCAGCAACGCTAAAAAGGACAGGGTAGGTGGAAACACCATATATTTT.

This clone was seen a single time. The V call is TRBV7-8, the J call TRBJ2-5, with 7 bases aligning to TRBD1. CDR1 and CDR2 (germline): SGHVS, FQNEAQ. This CDR3 spans 15 amino acids. Trimming took 4 bases from V and 5 from J; bases not matched to a gene: 10. CDR3 nucleotide sequence: TGTGCCAGCAGCTCCCTCCAGGGGGTCAGGGAGACCCAGTACTTC. Translation gives CASSSLQGVRETQYF.